The entry below gives a single T cell receptor (beta chain) sequence along with its context. The CDR3 is 16 amino acids. From germline, CDR1 is SGHRS and CDR2 YFSETQ. Trimming cost V 4 bases and J 4 bases; bases outside gene matches: 10. The source of the sample is a study of blood T cell repertoires in COVID-19. On the study more broadly: Collection of acute and convalescent COVID-19 samples took place in the United States, Italy and Spain. From T cells, B-cell-depleted T cells, or PBMCs came the material, which was cDNA or gDNA.

The authors' processing: The assay estimated nucleated cells by amplifying reference gene primers. Generated by immunoSEQ multiplex PCR, the TCRdb table keeps only in-frame clones and is missing some. Clone size and the V and J calls come from that table; the DNA yielded D and trimming. The sample shows about 200,000 clones, approximately 88% of them seen only once. The sample taken for sequencing was peripheral blood. The chain is built from TRBV5-1 and TRBJ2-5, with 10 bases that match TRBD2. This TCR was recovered from a man in his 60s who had recovered from COVID-19. The CDR3 DNA is TGCGCCAGCAGCATTACTAGCGGGGCGAGCGGAGAGACCCAGTACTTC. This gives the protein CASSITSGASGETQYF.